The T cell receptor (beta chain) under discussion was sequenced for a study of read filtering for tumor transcriptome and immune sequencing (dated by TCRdb to the early 2020s). Describing the broader study: The cohort consisted of around 18 male and some 15 female patients, with a mean age of roughly 66 years and an age range of 47 to 80. Under revised international staging, roughly 8 patients fell into R-ISS I, some 15 into R-ISS II and roughly 7 into R-ISS III. Whole-transcriptome libraries were prepared with the TruSeq RNA Access Library Prep Kit after DNase treatment. Per sample, about 4.05 to 10.27 million TCR-region mapped reads were obtained with IR-seq, compared with only 85 to 1273 with RNA-seq. Using the same bone marrow samples, the study compared TCR repertoires obtained by targeted immune repertoire sequencing with those obtained by bulk whole-transcriptome sequencing. A main aim was a read-filtering strategy for immune repertoire data, specifically whether clonotypes supported by a single read should be removed. On the study overall, not on this receptor specifically: IR-seq captured clonotypes at much higher depth and more reliably than RNA-seq, and smaller IR-seq throughput sufficed to identify most shared clonotypes. Rather than purified T cells, the sorted CD138-negative fraction was a mixed bone marrow immune population. The correlation between IR-seq and RNA-seq shared clonotype proportions was increased by removal of single-read clonotypes. Single-read clonotypes made up roughly 82% of clonotypes but only 3.5% to 4.5% of total reads in IR-seq, compared with more than 65% of clonotypes and 35% to 45% of reads in RNA-seq.

Starting from 400 ng RNA, TCR libraries were constructed with the Immunoverse kit using molecular barcoded adaptors that cover the alpha/delta and beta/gamma chains. TCR library preparation used the same RNA that was used for transcriptome sequencing. Sequencing of TCR libraries was carried out on an Illumina HiSeq 4000 with 2 x 150 cycles. Regarding the original processing steps: With MiXCR, TCR reads were aligned to human V, D, J and C references and assembled into CDR3 clonotypes, with quality filtering and error correction included. The tcR package in R was used to analyze clonotype counts and gene usage diversity. Raw mapping reads were checked after the RNA-seq reads had been mapped by STAR aligner version 2.5.3a onto the human GRCh37 genome. IR-seq fastq files were randomly downsampled with Seqtk 1.3 to test the effect of sequencing depth on detected clonotypes. In TCRdb, the public reads were trimmed at Q25 with fastp and aligned with MiXCR, with productive beta chains retained. Every distinct CDR3 protein forms one entry, paired with its most common genes and DNA. These V and J calls are TCRdb output, not the study's own analysis. This sample gives about 130,000 distinct CDR3 sequences in total; less than 15% of them show up just once. About 8.6% of the sample goes to the ten largest clones.

Every patient had bone marrow sampled at the time of active disease. Ficoll-Hypaque density gradient centrifugation was used to isolate bone marrow mononuclear cells. Myeloma plasma cells were removed and CD138-negative cells were obtained by negative selection following labeling with CD138 magnetic microbeads on a MACS separator. Flow cytometry with CD138 antibodies on an Attune NxT was used to check how pure the isolated cells were. Total RNA was extracted with TRIzol reagent and quantified with a NanoDrop spectrophotometer. Paired RNA-seq and IR-seq were performed on each patient's CD138-negative bone marrow sample. Cut back by 6 bases and 2 bases, the V and J ends lie 14 bases apart. Taken from cysteine to phenylalanine, the CDR3 has 13 residues. Left in the record is the CDR3 DNA by itself, 39 bases read in frame from the first base. Via the germline V gene, CDR1 is SQVTM and CDR2 ANQGSEA. This clonotype has more than one count but fewer than ten. The specificity of this receptor is unknown. One base away there is no much larger clone; base qualities are not given.

This clonotype originated in a donor older than 35 with multiple myeloma. The sequenced sample was a population of CD138-negative cells sorted from bone marrow. The meaning of the sample's cell subset or site label: bone marrow mononuclear cells depleted of CD138+ plasma/myeloma cells by negative magnetic selection. The rearrangement joined TRBV29-1 to TRBJ2-7; no D segment can be confidently identified. The sequenced DNA is TGCAGCGTCGCTAGGACGGATCCCTACGAGCAGTACTTC. Protein translation: CSVARTDPYEQYF.